The 24 T cell receptor beta chains in this list originate from one sample, sequenced in a study of regulatory T cells in long-lasting Graves disease. Time point here: newly diagnosed GD, antithyroid drugs for less than 3 months. PBMC-derived RNA was used for the TCR library. TCR beta libraries were built with iRepertoire HTBI primers and Arm-PCR of CDR3 regions. One entry per CDR3 protein results from TCRdb running MiXCR on the multiplex PCR reads. The repertoire holds roughly 560,000 distinct CDR3 sequences, with approximately 12% as singletons. The same sample was also studied in work on T cells in Graves' hyperthyroidism and ophthalmopathy.

The sample in question was peripheral blood mononuclear cells (PBMCs), obtained at new diagnosis, from a patient treated with antithyroid drugs. The origin of the receptors is a woman aged 30 to 39 with Graves disease.

As to this clonotype: This may stem from a read error, because a much larger clone lies one nucleotide away. In nucleotides, the CDR3 is TGTGCCAGCAGGTCGGGACTAGCGGGCAATGAGCAGTTCTTC. This translates into CASRSGLAGNEQFF. The chain employs TRBV6-2 or TRBV6-3 and TRBJ2-1, with 12 nucleotides matching TRBD2. Germline V lookup: CDR1 MNHEY, CDR2 SVGEGT. CDR3 length: 14 amino acids. The V segment lost 6 bases and the J segment 6 bases; nucleotides outside the gene matches: 3.

At least ten counts were recorded for this clonotype. The rearrangement uses TRBV19 and TRBJ1-2; D uncertain. CDR3 length: 15 amino acids. Trimming pared 3 bases from V and 3 bases from J, leaving 14 bases between. Germline V lookup: CDR1 LNHDA, CDR2 SQIVND (reference sequence). CDR3 DNA: TGTGCCAGTAGTATTTTCGGGGTTCTCGACTATGGCTACACCTTC. Amino acid sequence: CASSIFGVLDYGYTF.

The V and J genes are TRBV7-9 and TRBJ2-1; 11 positions match TRBD2. The CDR3 totals 15 residues. V trimming: 5 bases; J trimming: 6 bases; junction bases outside the gene matches: 6. CDR1 and CDR2 from the germline V gene are SEHNR and FQNEAQ (reference sequence). The CDR3 here is CASSPLAGERNEQFF. The CDR3 bases are TGTGCCAGCAGCCCACTAGCGGGAGAGCGCAATGAGCAGTTCTTC. Drawing the rest from reference TRBV7-9 and TRBJ2-1, the complete variable domain is DTGVSQNPRHKITKRGQNVTFRCDPISEHNRLYWYRQTLGQGPEFLTYFQNEAQLEKSRLLSDRFSAERPKGSFSTLEIQRTEQGDSAMYLCASSPLAGERNEQFFGPGTRLTVL.

The CDR3 is CASSPQLLGPDTQYF. The CDR3 region has the DNA TGTGCCAGCTCACCACAATTACTCGGGCCAGATACGCAGTATTTT. This chain links TRBV18 with TRBJ2-3; D gene unclear. The CDR3 covers 15 residues. V was pared by 1 base and J by 4 bases, with 12 bases between. CDR1 is KGHSH and CDR2 is LQKENI in the germline V gene.

This clonotype was seen repeatedly, ten times or more. The J gene is TRBJ2-1, the V gene TRBV29-1, with a tentative D call TRBD1 (5 bases). Germline CDR1 is SQVTM and CDR2 is ANQGSEA. The length of the CDR3 is 13 residues. V was clipped by 5 bases and J by 6 bases, with 14 bases between them. CDR3 in amino acids: CSVRGMGSNEQFF. The CDR3 nucleotides read TGCAGCGTTAGGGGAATGGGAAGCAATGAGCAGTTCTTC.

In this sample, this clonotype turned up a few times. The chain carries TRBV4-3 and TRBJ2-1; D could derive from TRBD1 or TRBD2 (6 bases each). This CDR3 is built from 17 residues. Trimming shortened V by 3 bases and J by 8 bases, and 23 bases separated the two germline ends. Germline-derived CDR1 and CDR2 are LGHNA and YSLEER. Here the CDR3 DNA reads TGCGCCAGCAGCCACGCTCAGATCCGGGGGCTTTGGGATGAGCAGTTCTTC. It codes for CASSHAQIRGLWDEQFF.

This clonotype was recorded a few times. This sequence joins TRBV7-9 and TRBJ2-7, with no clear D. CDR3 length: 16 amino acids. Germline loops: CDR1 SEHNR, CDR2 FQNEAQ (reference sequence). V was pared by 1 base and J by 0 bases, with 13 bases between. Here the CDR3 DNA reads TGTGCCAGCAGCTTAGGTCCCCTTATCTCCTCCTACGAGCAGTACTTC. Translated: CASSLGPLISSYEQYF.

This clonotype was seen repeatedly, ten times or more. The chain links TRBV27 to TRBJ1-1, with D hard to call. Germline CDR1 MNHEY, CDR2 SMNVEV (reference sequence). The CDR3 covers 15 residues. Trimming stripped 6 bases from V and 3 bases from J, with 17 bases between. CDR3 nucleotides: TGTGCCAGCAGGCCGTCACCGAGGTGGCACACTGAAGCTTTCTTT. Encoded protein: CASRPSPRWHTEAFF.

In this sample, this clonotype turned up a few times. The chain employs TRBV2 and TRBJ1-2, with a weak D call TRBD1 (6 bases). The CDR3 extends over 12 amino acids. The V end was cut by 8 bases, the J end by 8 bases, with 15 bases between. Germline V gene data show CDR1 as SNHLY and CDR2 as FYNNEI. The chain's CDR3 is CASATGGAGYTF. The CDR3 bases are TGTGCCAGCGCAACGGGGGGGGCCGGCTACACCTTC.

Many counts were recorded for this clonotype. V gene TRBV13 combines with J gene TRBJ1-4; a weak D match, TRBD1 (6 bases). CDR1 is PRHDT, CDR2 FYEKMQ, per germline (reference sequence). V was trimmed by 0 bases and J by 8 bases, leaving 13 bases between them. The CDR3 contains 15 residues. CDR3 DNA sequence: TGTGCCAGCAGCTTAGGGGGTTCGGGGGCCGAAAAACTGTTTTTT. Translating it yields CASSLGGSGAEKLFF.

The V and J genes are TRBV27 and TRBJ2-7, with D tentatively TRBD2 (5 bases). The CDR3 has 15 amino acids. The germline CDR1 and CDR2 sequences are MNHEY and SMNVEV (reference sequence). The V end was cut by 5 bases, the J end by 7 bases, with 21 bases between. This chain's CDR3 is CASSPDVERSGEQYF. DNA of the CDR3: TGTGCCAGCAGTCCCGACGTAGAGCGTTCGGGGGAGCAGTACTTC.

In its sample, this clonotype was seen many times. An end of the junction does not agree with germline; a read error may underlie this. The chain has TRBV5-1 and TRBJ1-3; maybe TRBD1 (5 bases). The CDR3 consists of 15 residues. Germline CDR1 and CDR2: SGHRS and YFSETQ. The CDR3: CASSLGWGSGNTIYF. In DNA, the CDR3 is TGCGCCAGCAGCTTGGGATGGGGCTCTGGGAACACCATATATTTT.

The sample holds many counts of this clonotype. The rearrangement links TRBV2 to TRBJ2-5; D tentatively reads TRBD1 or TRBD2 (6 bases each). This CDR3 has 16 amino acids. Germline V gives CDR1 SNHLY, CDR2 FYNNEI. Trimming left V 6 bases short and J 4 bases short, with 21 bases between. In nucleotides, the CDR3 is TGTGCCAGCAGCTCCCCGTTCGGGGGCGCGGGAGAGACCCAGTACTTC. Encoded protein: CASSSPFGGAGETQYF.

This clonotype was observed at least ten times. This chain uses TRBV20-1 with TRBJ2-7, with D perhaps matching TRBD1 (7 bases). Trimming shortened V by 8 bases and J by 3 bases, and 17 bases separated the two germline ends. CDR1 is DFQATT and CDR2 is SNEGSKA in the germline V gene (reference sequence). The CDR3 is made up of 13 amino acids. CDR3: CSPRRGTDYEQYF. The CDR3 region has the DNA TGCAGTCCGAGACGGGGGACAGACTACGAGCAGTACTTC.

The chain uses TRBV7-9 and TRBJ2-1, with D perhaps assigned TRBD1 or TRBD2 (6 bases each). This CDR3 comprises 15 residues. Trimming pared 2 bases from V and 6 bases from J, leaving 14 bases between. CDR1 is SEHNR and CDR2 is FQNEAQ in the germline V gene (reference sequence). CDR3 sequence reads: CASSLPQGRSNEQFF. The CDR3 DNA is TGTGCCAGCAGCTTACCTCAGGGGAGGTCCAATGAGCAGTTCTTC. The complete variable domain, with remaining parts taken from reference TRBV7-9 and TRBJ2-1, reads DTGVSQNPRHKITKRGQNVTFRCDPISEHNRLYWYRQTLGQGPEFLTYFQNEAQLEKSRLLSDRFSAERPKGSFSTLEIQRTEQGDSAMYLCASSLPQGRSNEQFFGPGTRLTVL.

Ten or more counts support this clonotype. The rearrangement joins TRBV11-2 to TRBJ2-1; tentatively, D is TRBD2 (5 bases). This CDR3 has 12 residues. The germline CDR1 and CDR2 sequences are SGHAT and FQNNGV. Trimming left V 3 bases short and J 6 bases short, with 6 bases between. As DNA, the CDR3 is TGTGCCAGCAGCTTTGGACTCAATGAGCAGTTCTTC. Translating gives CASSFGLNEQFF.

The rearrangement uses TRBV24-1 and TRBJ2-3; 8 bases are a match to TRBD2. The CDR3 contains 16 residues. Per germline, CDR1 KGHDR and CDR2 SFDVKD. V lost 2 bases and J lost 2; bases outside the gene matches: 5. In nucleotides, the CDR3 is TGTGCCACCAGTGATTCGGGACTAGGGGTCACAGATACGCAGTATTTT. Translation: CATSDSGLGVTDTQYF.

This clonotype was observed at least ten times. This sequence joins TRBV6-1 and TRBJ1-1; 11 bases line up with TRBD1. Germline values: CDR1 MNHNS, CDR2 SASEGT. V gave up 10 bases and J gave up 1 base; unmatched junction bases: 11. The CDR3 totals 16 residues. The CDR3 reads CATRPPGTGGNTEAFF. In DNA, the CDR3 is TGTGCCACCCGACCCCCAGGGACAGGGGGGAACACTGAAGCTTTCTTT.

At least ten counts were recorded for this clonotype. CDR3 DNA sequence: TGTGCCAGCAGCGTAGGGACAGTACAAGAGACCCAGTACTTC. Protein sequence: CASSVGTVQETQYF. The chain joins TRBV9 to TRBJ2-5, with D possibly TRBD1 on 6 matching bases. Between the trimmed V and J ends, which lost 0 bases and 2 bases, there was a span of 8 bases. Germline V lookup: CDR1 SGDLS, CDR2 YYNGEE. The CDR3 runs 14 residues. Based on the CDR3 plus reference TRBV9 and TRBJ2-5, the full variable domain is DSGVTQTPKHLITATGQRVTLRCSPRSGDLSVYWYQQSLDQGLQFLIQYYNGEERAKGNILERFSAQQFPDLHSELNLSSLELGDSALYFCASSVGTVQETQYFGPGTRLLVL.

V gene TRBV3-1 combines with J gene TRBJ2-3; TRBD2 aligns across 7 bases. The CDR3 length is 15 residues. The V gene's germline CDR1 is LGHDT and CDR2 YNNKEL (reference sequence). V lost 0 bases and J lost 6; bases outside the gene matches: 6. CDR3 nucleotide sequence: TGTGCCAGCAGCCAAGACCTCGGGGGAGGGGATACGCAGTATTTT. Its translation is CASSQDLGGGDTQYF.

The chain has TRBV19 and TRBJ2-7, with D perhaps TRBD1 (6 bases). The germline gives CDR1 LNHDA, CDR2 SQIVND (reference sequence). The CDR3 covers 13 residues. V was trimmed by 5 bases and J by 1 base, leaving 9 bases between them. CDR3 sequence: CASSQQGSYEQYF. In DNA form, the CDR3 reads TGTGCCAGTAGTCAACAGGGTTCCTACGAGCAGTACTTC. Full variable domain (missing parts from reference TRBV19 and TRBJ2-7): DGGITQSPKYLFRKEGQNVTLSCEQNLNHDAMYWYRQDPGQGLRLIYYSQIVNDFQKGDIAEGYSVSREKKESFPLTVTSAQKNPTAFYLCASSQQGSYEQYFGPGTRLTVT.

V usage is TRBV12-3 or TRBV12-4 and J usage is TRBJ1-2, with 8 bases lining up with TRBD1. The CDR3 runs to 14 residues. V dropped 7 bases and J dropped 6; count of bases not matched to a gene: 10. The CDR3 DNA follows: TGTGCCAGCAACCCGGGACAGGCCCGCGATGGCTACACCTTC. Translation: CASNPGQARDGYTF.

A few counts support this clonotype. The rearrangement joins TRBV7-9 to TRBJ2-7; possibly TRBD1 or TRBD2 for D (5 bases each). CDR1 and CDR2 from the germline V gene are SEHNR and FQNEAQ (reference sequence). The CDR3 has 13 residues. The V end was cut by 5 bases, the J end by 3 bases, with 11 bases between. CDR3 amino acids: CASSTRDRYEQYF. In DNA, the CDR3 is TGTGCCAGCAGCACCAGGGACCGCTACGAGCAGTACTTC.

This clonotype was seen repeatedly, ten times or more. The chain couples TRBV3-1 to TRBJ2-2; no reliable D call. The V gene lost 10 bases and the J gene lost 1 base, with 10 bases spanning the gap. CDR3 length: 13 amino acids. Per germline, CDR1 LGHDT and CDR2 YNNKEL (reference sequence). The DNA for the CDR3 is TGTGCCACCCAGGATTGGAACACCGGGGAGCTGTTTTTT. This sequence encodes CATQDWNTGELFF.